A selection of T cell receptor beta chains follows, all from one sample in a study of control samples from healthy donors and cancer patients. Sequenced by immunoSEQ multiplex PCR; TCRdb stores in-frame clones only, minus some. The sample has roughly 150,000 clones; nearly 95% are singletons. Sequencing was carried out using blood. All receptors derive from a man in his fifties in good health. Each CDR3 is given with its conserved first and last residue. Fields, in order: clone size, D gene, J gene, V gene, CDR3 DNA, CDR3 protein. The D gene is left open where the match is weak. A clone size is listed for some rows: how often the clone was seen (once, few, many), or a class if it is expanded.

clone_size: .
d_call: .
j_call: TRBJ2-1
v_call: TRBV12-2
cdr3_nt: TGTGCAAGTCGCCGAAGCAAACTAGCGGGAGGAGCACATGAGCAGTTCTTC
cdr3_aa: CASRRSKLAGGAHEQFF

clone_size: .
d_call: .
j_call: TRBJ1-2
v_call: TRBV30
cdr3_nt: TGTGCCTGGAGTGGAACAGGGATCGGGGGCTACACCTTC
cdr3_aa: CAWSGTGIGGYTF

clone_size: .
d_call: .
j_call: TRBJ1-1
v_call: TRBV5-1
cdr3_nt: TGCGCCAGCAGCTTGGTAGGCTATGAAGCTTTCTTT
cdr3_aa: CASSLVGYEAFF

clone_size: .
d_call: TRBD2
j_call: TRBJ2-7
v_call: TRBV3-1/TRBV3-2
cdr3_nt: TGTGCCAGCAGGAGCGGGAAAGGTGGTTACGAGCAGTACTTC
cdr3_aa: CASRSGKGGYEQYF

clone_size: .
d_call: TRBD2
j_call: TRBJ2-7
v_call: TRBV16
cdr3_nt: TGTGCCAGCAGCCAATCGATAGGGGGACTAGCGGGACGAGAACAGTCCTACGAGCAGTACTTC
cdr3_aa: CASSQSIGGLAGREQSYEQYF

clone_size: .
d_call: TRBD1
j_call: TRBJ2-5
v_call: TRBV23-1
cdr3_nt: TGCGCCAGCAGTCAATCGCTCCCTGGAACAGGGGCTGGTGAGACCCAGTACTTC
cdr3_aa: CASSQSLPGTGAGETQYF

clone_size: .
d_call: .
j_call: TRBJ2-1
v_call: TRBV3-1/TRBV3-2
cdr3_nt: TGTGCCAGCAGCGACCAGCGAAGTCACTCCTACAATGAGCAGTTCTTC
cdr3_aa: CASSDQRSHSYNEQFF

clone_size: .
d_call: TRBD1
j_call: TRBJ1-5
v_call: TRBV7-9
cdr3_nt: TGTGCCAGCAGCTCGGGACAGGGGCAGGATCAGCCCCAGCATTTT
cdr3_aa: CASSSGQGQDQPQHF

clone_size: .
d_call: .
j_call: TRBJ1-4
v_call: TRBV6-4
cdr3_nt: TGTGCCAGCAGTGACCCGCTAGGACGGAAGCTGGCGACTAATGAAAAACTGTTTTTT
cdr3_aa: CASSDPLGRKLATNEKLFF

clone_size: .
d_call: .
j_call: TRBJ2-5
v_call: TRBV28
cdr3_nt: TGTGCCAGCTTAGGGGGTTACCAAGAGACCCAGTACTTC
cdr3_aa: CASLGGYQETQYF

clone_size: once
d_call: .
j_call: TRBJ2-5
v_call: TRBV7-9
cdr3_nt: TGTGCCAGCAGCTTCGTACGGGGGACCCAGTACTTC
cdr3_aa: CASSFVRGTQYF

clone_size: .
d_call: .
j_call: TRBJ1-2
v_call: TRBV27
cdr3_nt: TGTGCCAGCAGTTTATCGGGAGGAATCCTCTATGGCTACACCTTC
cdr3_aa: CASSLSGGILYGYTF

clone_size: .
d_call: .
j_call: TRBJ2-1
v_call: TRBV9
cdr3_nt: TGTGCCAGCAGCCCCGGCGGGATTGGGTCCTACAATGAGCAGTTCTTC
cdr3_aa: CASSPGGIGSYNEQFF

clone_size: .
d_call: .
j_call: TRBJ1-4
v_call: TRBV6-6
cdr3_nt: TGTGCCAGCATTCTTGACAGAGTAAATGAAAAACTGTTTTTT
cdr3_aa: CASILDRVNEKLFF

clone_size: few
d_call: .
j_call: TRBJ1-3
v_call: TRBV4-1
cdr3_nt: TGCGCCAGCAGCCAAAGAAGGGACCGTGGAAACACCATATATTTT
cdr3_aa: CASSQRRDRGNTIYF

clone_size: once
d_call: .
j_call: TRBJ2-7
v_call: TRBV2
cdr3_nt: TGTGCCAGCAAGTTGACAGGATACGAGCAGTACTTC
cdr3_aa: CASKLTGYEQYF

clone_size: .
d_call: .
j_call: TRBJ1-3
v_call: TRBV7-2
cdr3_nt: TGTGCCAGCAGCTTGAAGCAGGGGCTCTCTGGAAACACCATATATTTT
cdr3_aa: CASSLKQGLSGNTIYF

clone_size: .
d_call: .
j_call: TRBJ2-3
v_call: TRBV5-4
cdr3_nt: TGTGCCAGCAGCTCGTCGACAGATACGCAGTATTTT
cdr3_aa: CASSSSTDTQYF

clone_size: once
d_call: .
j_call: TRBJ2-5
v_call: TRBV3-1/TRBV3-2
cdr3_nt: TGTGCCAGCAGCCAAGATCTTGGGGGGGCGGGCGAGACCCAGTACTTC
cdr3_aa: CASSQDLGGAGETQYF

clone_size: .
d_call: .
j_call: TRBJ2-1
v_call: TRBV19
cdr3_nt: TGTGCCAGTAGTATCATAGAAGGAAATGAGCAGTTCTTC
cdr3_aa: CASSIIEGNEQFF